This T cell receptor beta chain comes out of a study of OX40 agonist ivuxolimab in advanced cancers. Background on the study: Patients in dose escalation had liver, melanoma, kidney or head and neck cancers. Prior anti-PD-1, anti-PD-L1 or anti-CTLA-4 therapy did not bar entry, and more than 35% had some.

Deletions cut 5 bases from V and 1 base from J, with 14 bases between. Germline CDR1 and CDR2: MNHEY and SVGAGI. This CDR3 has 15 residues. Measured with immunoSEQ multiplex PCR; TCRdb has only the in-frame clones, and not every one. The sample comprises roughly 74,000 clones, about 94% of which are singletons, and around 20% rests with the top ten. The TCR originated in an adult with an advanced solid tumor such as melanoma, head and neck, liver or kidney cancer. The sequenced sample was CD4+ or CD8+ T cells sorted from blood, obtained in a trial of the OX40 agonist ivuxolimab. The chain employs TRBV6-5 and TRBJ1-1; possible D gene TRBD1, 6 bases. CDR3 in DNA: TGTGCCAGCAGTCAAACACAGGGCGGGAACACTGAAGCTTTCTTT. This codes for CASSQTQGGNTEAFF.